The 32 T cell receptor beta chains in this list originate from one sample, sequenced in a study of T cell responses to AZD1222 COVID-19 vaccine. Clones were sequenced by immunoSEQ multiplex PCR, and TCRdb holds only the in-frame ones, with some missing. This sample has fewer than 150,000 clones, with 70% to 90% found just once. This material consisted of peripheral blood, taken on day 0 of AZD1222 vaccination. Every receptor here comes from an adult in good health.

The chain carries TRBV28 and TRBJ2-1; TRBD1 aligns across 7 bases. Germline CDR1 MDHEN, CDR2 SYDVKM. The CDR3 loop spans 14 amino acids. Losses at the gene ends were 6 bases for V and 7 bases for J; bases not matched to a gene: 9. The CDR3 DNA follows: TGTGCCAGCAGCCGACAGGGAACACGAAATGAGCAGTTCTTC. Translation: CASSRQGTRNEQFF.

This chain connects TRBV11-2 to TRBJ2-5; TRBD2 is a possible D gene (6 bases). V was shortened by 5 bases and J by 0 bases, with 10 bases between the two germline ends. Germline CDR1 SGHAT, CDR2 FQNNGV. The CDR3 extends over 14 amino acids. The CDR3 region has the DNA TGTGCCAGCAGCCGGGGAGGACACCAAGAGACCCAGTACTTC. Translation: CASSRGGHQETQYF.

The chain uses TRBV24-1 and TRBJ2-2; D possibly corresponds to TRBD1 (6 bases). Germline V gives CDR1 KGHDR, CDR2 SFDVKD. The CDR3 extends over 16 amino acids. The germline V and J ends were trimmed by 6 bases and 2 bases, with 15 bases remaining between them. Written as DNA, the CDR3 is TGTGCCACCAGTACTCAACAGGGAACCAACACCGGGGAGCTGTTTTTT. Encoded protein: CATSTQQGTNTGELFF.

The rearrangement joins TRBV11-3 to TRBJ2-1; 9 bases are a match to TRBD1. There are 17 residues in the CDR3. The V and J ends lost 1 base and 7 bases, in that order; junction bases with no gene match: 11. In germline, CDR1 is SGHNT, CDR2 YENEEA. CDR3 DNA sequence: TGTGCCAGCAGCTTAGGGTCCCCACAGGGGGCTGGGAATGAGCAGTTCTTC. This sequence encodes CASSLGSPQGAGNEQFF.

The CDR3 coding sequence is TGTGCCAGCAGTGGGCGGGAGGGCCGCAATGAGCAGTTCTTC. Translated: CASSGREGRNEQFF. The genes are TRBV2 and TRBJ2-1, with 9 bases identical to TRBD2. This CDR3 has 14 residues. Germline CDR1 SNHLY, CDR2 FYNNEI. V lost 4 bases and J lost 6; bases outside the gene matches: 4.

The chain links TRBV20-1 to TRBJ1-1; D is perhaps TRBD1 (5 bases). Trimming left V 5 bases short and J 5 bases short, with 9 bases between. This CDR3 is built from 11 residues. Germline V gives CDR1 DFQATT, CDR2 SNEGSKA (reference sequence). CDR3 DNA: TGCAGTGCTCGCAGGGAGACTGAAGCTTTCTTT. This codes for CSARRETEAFF.

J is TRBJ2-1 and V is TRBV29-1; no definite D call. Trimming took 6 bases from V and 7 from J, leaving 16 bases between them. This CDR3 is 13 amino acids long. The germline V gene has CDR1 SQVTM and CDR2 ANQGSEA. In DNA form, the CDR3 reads TGCAGCGTGGAAATTGACTGGACGAATGAGCAGTTCTTC. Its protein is CSVEIDWTNEQFF.

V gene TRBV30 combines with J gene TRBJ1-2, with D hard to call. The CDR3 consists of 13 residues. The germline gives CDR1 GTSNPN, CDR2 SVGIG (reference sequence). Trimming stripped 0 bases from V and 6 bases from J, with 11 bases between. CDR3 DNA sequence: TGTGCCTGGAGTGTCAACCGGGAAAATGGCTACACCTTC. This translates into CAWSVNRENGYTF.

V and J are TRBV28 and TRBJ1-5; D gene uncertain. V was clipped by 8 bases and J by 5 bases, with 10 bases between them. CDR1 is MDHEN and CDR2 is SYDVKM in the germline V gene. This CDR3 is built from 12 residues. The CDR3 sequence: CASHAGDQPQHF. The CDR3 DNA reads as TGTGCCAGCCATGCCGGGGATCAGCCCCAGCATTTT. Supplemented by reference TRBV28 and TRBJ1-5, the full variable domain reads DVKVTQSSRYLVKRTGEKVFLECVQDMDHENMFWYRQDPGLGLRLIYFSYDVKMKEKGDIPEGYSVSREKKERFSLILESASTNQTSMYLCASHAGDQPQHFGDGTRLSIL.

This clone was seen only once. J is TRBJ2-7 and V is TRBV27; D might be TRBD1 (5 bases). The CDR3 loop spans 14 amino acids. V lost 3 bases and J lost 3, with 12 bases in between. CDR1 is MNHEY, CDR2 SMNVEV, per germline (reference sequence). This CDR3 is CASSLLSDNYEQYF. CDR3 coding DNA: TGTGCCAGCAGTTTGCTATCGGACAACTACGAGCAGTACTTC.

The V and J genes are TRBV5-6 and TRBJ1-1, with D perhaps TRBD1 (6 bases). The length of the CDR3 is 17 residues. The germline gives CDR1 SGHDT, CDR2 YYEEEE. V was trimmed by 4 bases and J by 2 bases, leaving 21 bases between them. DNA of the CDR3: TGTGCCAGCAGCCTACTACTCCTTCACAGGGAAAACACTGAAGCTTTCTTT. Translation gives CASSLLLLHRENTEAFF.

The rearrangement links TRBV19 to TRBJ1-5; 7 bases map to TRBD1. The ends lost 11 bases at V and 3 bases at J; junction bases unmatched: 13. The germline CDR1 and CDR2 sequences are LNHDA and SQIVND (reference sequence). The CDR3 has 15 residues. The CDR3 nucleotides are TGTGCCTGCACAAAACCGGGACAGTTCAATCAGCCCCAGCATTTT. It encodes CACTKPGQFNQPQHF.

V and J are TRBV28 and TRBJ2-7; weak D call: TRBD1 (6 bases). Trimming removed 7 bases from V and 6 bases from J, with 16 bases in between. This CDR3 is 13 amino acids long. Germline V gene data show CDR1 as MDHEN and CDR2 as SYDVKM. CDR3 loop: CASTGSRGREQYF. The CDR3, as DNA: TGTGCCAGCACAGGGAGCAGGGGTCGCGAGCAGTACTTC.

The CDR3 is CASSGQGATNEKLFF. DNA of the CDR3: TGTGCCAGCAGTGGCCAGGGTGCAACTAATGAAAAACTGTTTTTT. The chain has TRBV28 and TRBJ1-4; a possible D gene is TRBD1 (5 bases). Trimming took off 5 bases at V and 0 bases at J, with 10 bases between the two ends. Germline CDR1 is MDHEN and CDR2 is SYDVKM. CDR3 length: 15 amino acids.

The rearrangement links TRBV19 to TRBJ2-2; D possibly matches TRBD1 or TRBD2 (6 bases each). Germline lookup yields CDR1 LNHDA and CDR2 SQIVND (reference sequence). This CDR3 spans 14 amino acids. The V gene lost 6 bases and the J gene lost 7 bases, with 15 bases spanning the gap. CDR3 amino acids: CASRRDTRGGELFF. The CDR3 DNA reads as TGTGCCAGTAGGCGGGACACTCGGGGCGGGGAGCTGTTTTTT.

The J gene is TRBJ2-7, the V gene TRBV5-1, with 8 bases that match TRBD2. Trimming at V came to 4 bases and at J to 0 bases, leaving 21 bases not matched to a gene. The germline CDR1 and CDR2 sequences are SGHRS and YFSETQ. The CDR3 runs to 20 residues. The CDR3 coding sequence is TGCGCCAGCAGCCCCCGGGGTGGGCGGGGGCCCCTAGCGGGCTCCTACGAGCAGTACTTC. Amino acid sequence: CASSPRGGRGPLAGSYEQYF.

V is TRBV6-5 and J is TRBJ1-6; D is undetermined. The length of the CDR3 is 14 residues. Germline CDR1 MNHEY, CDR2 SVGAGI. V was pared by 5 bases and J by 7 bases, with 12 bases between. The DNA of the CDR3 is TGTGCCAGCAGTCTACGAGACAAGAATTCACCCCTCCACTTT. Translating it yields CASSLRDKNSPLHF.

The CDR3 coding sequence is TGTGCCAGCAGCCTTCGAGGCACAGTGCCTGAAGCTTTCTTT. This gives the protein CASSLRGTVPEAFF. The chain combines TRBV6-2 or TRBV6-3 with TRBJ1-1; D gene uncertain. The CDR3 is made up of 14 amino acids. Per the germline V gene, CDR1 is MNHEY and CDR2 is SVGEGT. Between the trimmed V and J ends, which lost 6 bases and 6 bases, there was a span of 17 bases.

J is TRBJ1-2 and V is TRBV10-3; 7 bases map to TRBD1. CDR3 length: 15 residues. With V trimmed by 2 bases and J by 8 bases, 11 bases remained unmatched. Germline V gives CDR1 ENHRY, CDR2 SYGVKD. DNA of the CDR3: TGTGCCATCAGTGAGGTGGTGGCGGACAGGATAGGCTACACCTTC. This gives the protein CAISEVVADRIGYTF.

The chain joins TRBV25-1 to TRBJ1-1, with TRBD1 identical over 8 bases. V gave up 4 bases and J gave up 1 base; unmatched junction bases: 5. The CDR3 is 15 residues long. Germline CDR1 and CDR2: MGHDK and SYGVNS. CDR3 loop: CASSARQGTNTEAFF. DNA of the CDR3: TGTGCCAGCAGTGCTCGACAGGGGACGAACACTGAAGCTTTCTTT.

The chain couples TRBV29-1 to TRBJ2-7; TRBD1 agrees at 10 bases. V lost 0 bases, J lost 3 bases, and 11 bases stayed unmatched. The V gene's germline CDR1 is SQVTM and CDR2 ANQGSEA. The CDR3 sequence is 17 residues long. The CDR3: CSVEDSGTGARDYEQYF. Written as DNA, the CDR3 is TGCAGCGTTGAAGATTCCGGGACAGGGGCCCGCGACTACGAGCAGTACTTC.

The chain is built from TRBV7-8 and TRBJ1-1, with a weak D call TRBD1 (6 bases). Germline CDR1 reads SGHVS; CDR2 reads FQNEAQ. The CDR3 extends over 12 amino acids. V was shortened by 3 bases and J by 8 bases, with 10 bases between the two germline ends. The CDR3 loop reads CASSLGHDEAFF. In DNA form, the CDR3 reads TGTGCCAGCAGCTTGGGACACGACGAAGCTTTCTTT.

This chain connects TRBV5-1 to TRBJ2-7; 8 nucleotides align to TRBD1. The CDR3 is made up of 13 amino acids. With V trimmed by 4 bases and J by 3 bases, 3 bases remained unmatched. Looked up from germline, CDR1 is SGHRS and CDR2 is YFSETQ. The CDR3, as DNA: TGCGCCAGCAGCGCCGGACAGGGCTACGAGCAGTACTTC. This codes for CASSAGQGYEQYF.

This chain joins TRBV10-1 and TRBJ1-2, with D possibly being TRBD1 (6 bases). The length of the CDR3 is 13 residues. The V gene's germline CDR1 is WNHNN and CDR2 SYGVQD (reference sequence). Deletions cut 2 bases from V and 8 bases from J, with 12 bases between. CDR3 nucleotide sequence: TGCGCCAGCAGTGAGAAGAGGGGACAAGGCTACACCTTC. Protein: CASSEKRGQGYTF.

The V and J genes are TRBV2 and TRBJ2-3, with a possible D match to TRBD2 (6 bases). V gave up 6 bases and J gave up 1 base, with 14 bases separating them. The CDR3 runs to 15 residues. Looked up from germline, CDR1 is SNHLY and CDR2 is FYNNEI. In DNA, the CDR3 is TGTGCCAGCAGACGGCCGCCGGGAGGCACAGATACGCAGTATTTT. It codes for CASRRPPGGTDTQYF.

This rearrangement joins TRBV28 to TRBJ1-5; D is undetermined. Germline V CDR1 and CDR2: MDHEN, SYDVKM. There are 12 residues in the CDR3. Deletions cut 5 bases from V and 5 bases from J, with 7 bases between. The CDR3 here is CASSNLDQPQHF. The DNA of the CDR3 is TGTGCCAGCAGTAACCTTGATCAGCCCCAGCATTTT.

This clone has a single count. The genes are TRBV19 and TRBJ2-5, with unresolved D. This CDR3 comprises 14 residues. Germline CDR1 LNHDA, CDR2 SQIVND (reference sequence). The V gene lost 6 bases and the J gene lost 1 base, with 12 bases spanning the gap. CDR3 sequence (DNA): TGTGCCAGTAGCCTGTCTCGGTTCCAAGAGACCCAGTACTTC. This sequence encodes CASSLSRFQETQYF.

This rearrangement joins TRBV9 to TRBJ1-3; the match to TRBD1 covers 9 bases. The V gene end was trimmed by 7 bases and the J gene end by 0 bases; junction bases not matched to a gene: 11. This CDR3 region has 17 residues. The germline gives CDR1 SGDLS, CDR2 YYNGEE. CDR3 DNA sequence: TGTGCCAGCGGGACAGGGAACCCTAGGAGCTCTGGAAACACCATATATTTT. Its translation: CASGTGNPRSSGNTIYF.

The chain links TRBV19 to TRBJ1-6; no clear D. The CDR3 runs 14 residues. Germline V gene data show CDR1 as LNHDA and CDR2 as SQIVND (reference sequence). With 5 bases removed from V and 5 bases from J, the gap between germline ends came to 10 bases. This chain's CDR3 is CASSGSRDNSPLHF. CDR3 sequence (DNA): TGTGCCAGTAGTGGGAGTAGGGATAATTCACCCCTCCACTTT.

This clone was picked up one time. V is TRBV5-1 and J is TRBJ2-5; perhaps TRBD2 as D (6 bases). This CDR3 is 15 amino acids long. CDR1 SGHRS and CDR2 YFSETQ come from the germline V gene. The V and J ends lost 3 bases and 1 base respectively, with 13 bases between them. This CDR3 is CASSSSGTLQETQYF. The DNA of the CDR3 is TGCGCCAGCAGCTCCTCCGGGACTCTCCAAGAGACCCAGTACTTC. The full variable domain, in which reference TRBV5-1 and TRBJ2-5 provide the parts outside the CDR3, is KAGVTQTPRYLIKTRGQQVTLSCSPISGHRSVSWYQQTPGQGLQFLFEYFSETQRNKGNFPGRFSGRQFSNSRSEMNVSTLELGDSALYLCASSSSGTLQETQYFGPGTRLLVL.

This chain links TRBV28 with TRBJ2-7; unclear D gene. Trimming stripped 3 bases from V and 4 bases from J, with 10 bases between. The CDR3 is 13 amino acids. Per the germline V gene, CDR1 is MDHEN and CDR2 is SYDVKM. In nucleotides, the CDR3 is TGTGCCAGCAGTTTCCCACAGAATTACGAGCAGTACTTC. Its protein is CASSFPQNYEQYF.

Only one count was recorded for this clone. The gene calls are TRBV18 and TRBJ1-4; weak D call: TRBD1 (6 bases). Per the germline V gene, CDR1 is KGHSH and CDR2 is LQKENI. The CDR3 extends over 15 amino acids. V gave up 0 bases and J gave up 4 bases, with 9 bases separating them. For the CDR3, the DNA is TGTGCCAGCTCACCACCCGGACAGAGTAATGAAAAACTGTTTTTT. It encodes CASSPPGQSNEKLFF.